This T cell receptor (beta chain) came from a study of beta chain features in type 1 diabetes. Overall study: All samples yielded some 100,000,000 examined sorted cells. Findings of the study overall: Moderate but significant shortening of TCRB CDR3s was recorded in all four CD4+ subsets from Type 1 diabetes patients. Patients with type 1 diabetes carried fewer insertions and had more deletions at their VDJ junctions.

Remarks on this clone: What it binds is not known.

The CDR3 totals 14 residues. Germline loops: CDR1 SNHLY, CDR2 FYNNEI. V was cut by 5 bases and J by 4 bases, with 14 bases left in between. Of the isolated RNA, all was reverse transcribed, and so the sequenced material was expressed TCRB transcripts. Profiling relied on immunoSEQ multiplex PCR, and the TCRdb table lists in-frame clones only, not all of them. This table holds more than 250,000 clones, about 15% found once. The source material was naive CD4+ T cells from blood. The J gene is TRBJ1-2, the V gene TRBV2, with D perhaps TRBD1 (6 bases). The sequence was collected from a man aged 18 to 30 with type 1 diabetes. The CDR3 is CASSPGEMTYGYTF. The CDR3 nucleotides are TGTGCCAGCAGTCCAGGGGAGATGACCTATGGCTACACCTTC.